These 14 T cell receptor beta chains share one sample of origin, sequenced in a study of vaccination effects on CD4 cells after COVID-19. Here immunoSEQ multiplex PCR was the method, and the copy in TCRdb shows in-frame clones only, minus some. The data show about 37,000 clones, approximately 75% seen once. After around nine days in culture, the CD4+ T cells were isolated. These receptors lack a known antigen. The input for sequencing was CD4+ T cells from PBMCs cultured without peptide, taken before COVID-19 vaccination. All receptors come from a human donor who received a COVID-19 vaccine.

The chain links TRBV11-2 to TRBJ2-7, with TRBD2 matching 10 bases. The V segment lost 2 bases and the J segment 3 bases; nucleotides outside the gene matches: 4. The CDR3 contains 15 residues. Germline V gene sequence: CDR1 SGHAT, CDR2 FQNNGV. CDR3 coding DNA: TGTGCCAGCAGCTTAACTAGCGGGGACATCTACGAGCAGTACTTC. Its protein is CASSLTSGDIYEQYF.

The rearrangement joins TRBV28 to TRBJ2-5, with D maybe TRBD1 (5 bases). The CDR3 is 12 amino acids. V was shortened by 7 bases and J by 4 bases, with 10 bases between the two germline ends. Per the germline V gene, CDR1 is MDHEN and CDR2 is SYDVKM. CDR3 region: CASTQGRETQYF. The CDR3 bases are TGTGCCAGCACCCAGGGTAGAGAGACCCAGTACTTC.

The count of this clone is one. The chain combines TRBV7-9 with TRBJ2-7, with D uncertain. Germline V lookup: CDR1 SEHNR, CDR2 FQNEAQ (reference sequence). The CDR3 loop spans 15 amino acids. V lost 5 bases to trimming and J lost 3 bases, with 17 bases between them. The CDR3 DNA follows: TGTGCCAGCAGCCTAGGTTGGGCCCCTCTCTACGAGCAGTACTTC. It translates to CASSLGWAPLYEQYF.

This clone was seen only a few times. CDR3 nucleotides: TGTGCCAGCAGTTCCACAGGGGTAGGGGGCAATGGCTACACCTTC. This gives the protein CASSSTGVGGNGYTF. The chain has TRBV28 and TRBJ1-2; 7 nucleotides align to TRBD1. V gave up 4 bases and J gave up 6 bases; unmatched junction bases: 11. The CDR3 length is 15 residues. Germline V lookup: CDR1 MDHEN, CDR2 SYDVKM.

The genes are TRBV28 and TRBJ2-3, with 7 bases fitting TRBD2. V lost 6 bases to trimming and J lost 0 bases; unmatched junction nucleotides: 15. The CDR3 runs 18 residues. Germline lookup yields CDR1 MDHEN and CDR2 SYDVKM. The chain's CDR3 is CASSRGGSREYSTDTQYF. In DNA form, the CDR3 reads TGTGCCAGCAGCCGAGGCGGGAGCAGAGAATATAGCACAGATACGCAGTATTTT. The whole variable domain, remainder taken from reference TRBV28 and TRBJ2-3, is DVKVTQSSRYLVKRTGEKVFLECVQDMDHENMFWYRQDPGLGLRLIYFSYDVKMKEKGDIPEGYSVSREKKERFSLILESASTNQTSMYLCASSRGGSREYSTDTQYFGPGTRLTVL.

This chain links TRBV15 with TRBJ1-4; no clear D. Trimming took 5 bases from V and 0 from J, leaving 13 bases between them. CDR3 length: 16 amino acids. Per germline, CDR1 LNHNV and CDR2 YYDKDF (reference sequence). CDR3 loop: CATSSSPVATNEKLFF. In DNA, the CDR3 is TGTGCCACCAGCTCGAGCCCTGTTGCAACTAATGAAAAACTGTTTTTT.

V and J are TRBV5-5 and TRBJ1-2; D is perhaps TRBD1 (6 bases). The germline V gene encodes CDR1 SGHKS and CDR2 YYEKEE (reference sequence). Trimming removed 0 bases from V and 3 bases from J, with 12 bases in between. This CDR3 has 15 residues. The CDR3 nucleotides read TGTGCCAGCAGCTTGGGAGGGGGTTTGTACTATGGCTACACCTTC. Its protein product is CASSLGGGLYYGYTF.

The CDR3 loop is CASSLRTGGSEQYF. CDR3 sequence (DNA): TGTGCCAGCAGCCTGCGGACAGGGGGCAGCGAGCAGTACTTC. The chain is built from TRBV7-3 and TRBJ2-7; 11 bases match TRBD1. This CDR3 spans 14 amino acids. Trimming cost V 5 bases and J 6 bases; bases outside gene matches: 6. Germline V lookup: CDR1 SGHTA, CDR2 FQGTGA.

The chain couples TRBV15 to TRBJ2-1; TRBD2 aligns across 7 bases. J lost 6 bases, V lost 2 bases, and 13 bases had no gene match. This CDR3 is built from 17 residues. Germline CDR1 is LNHNV and CDR2 is YYDKDF (reference sequence). The CDR3 loop reads CATSRNSGSGLSNEQFF. The CDR3 DNA sequence: TGTGCCACCAGCAGAAATTCGGGTAGCGGGCTTTCCAATGAGCAGTTCTTC.

The chain combines TRBV9 with TRBJ1-2; D is possibly TRBD1 (5 bases). The CDR3 runs to 18 residues. Trimming took off 3 bases at V and 2 bases at J, with 23 bases between the two ends. Germline V gene data show CDR1 as SGDLS and CDR2 as YYNGEE. CDR3 coding DNA: TGTGCCAGCAGCGGTAGGGGAGCGCTGAGGCAGGCGAACTATGGCTACACCTTC. This translates into CASSGRGALRQANYGYTF.

The chain joins TRBV7-3 to TRBJ2-1; perhaps TRBD1 as D (5 bases). The ends were cut back, 5 bases at V and 10 bases at J, with 18 bases in the middle. The CDR3 is 14 amino acids. Per the germline V gene, CDR1 is SGHTA and CDR2 is FQGTGA. The CDR3 bases are TGTGCCAGCAGCCTAATGGTGGCGGACACAGAGCAGTTCTTC. Its translation is CASSLMVADTEQFF.

The sample holds a few counts of this clone. This chain uses TRBV19 with TRBJ1-5; weak D call: TRBD1 (6 bases). Trimming cost V 7 bases and J 1 base, with 17 bases left between them. Germline V gene sequence: CDR1 LNHDA, CDR2 SQIVND (reference sequence). The CDR3 sequence is 16 residues long. The CDR3 nucleotides are TGTGCCAGTAAAGGGCAGGGGCGGCGGAGCAATCAGCCCCAGCATTTT. Translation gives CASKGQGRRSNQPQHF.

This clone was counted a single time. The chain recombines TRBV7-8 with TRBJ1-5; unclear D gene. The V end lost 1 base, the J end lost 3 bases, and 7 bases lay between the germline ends. The germline CDR1 and CDR2 sequences are SGHVS and FQNEAQ. This CDR3 comprises 14 residues. The CDR3: CASSLGAPNQPQHF. The CDR3, as DNA: TGTGCCAGCAGCTTAGGGGCACCCAATCAGCCCCAGCATTTT.

The V and J genes are TRBV5-6 and TRBJ1-1; D unresolved. The CDR3 totals 15 residues. Germline loops: CDR1 SGHDT, CDR2 YYEEEE. V was cut by 4 bases and J by 4 bases, with 17 bases left in between. The CDR3 region is CASSPRVFSGTEAFF. CDR3 nucleotide sequence: TGTGCCAGCAGCCCACGGGTATTCAGTGGCACTGAAGCTTTCTTT.